This TCR beta chain was found in a study of blood T cell dynamics during melanoma immunotherapy. The study's findings and limits: At W3, later disease-control patients showed bifurcated PBMC repertoire changes, unlike progressors. Clones driving repertoire changes may be melanoma-specific or general immune activation.

Points on this clone: Its specificity is unknown.

CDR1 and CDR2 (germline): MDHEN, SYDVKM. This CDR3 contains 11 residues. The V end was cut by 6 bases, the J end by 1 base, with 3 bases between. Every bulk PBMC sample received the same 350 ng of DNA. Assay: immunoSEQ multiplex PCR; the TCRdb copy retains only in-frame clones and omits some. The table records about 22,000 clones, about 90% of them present only once. Described time point: pre-treatment baseline. Sequencing used blood, obtained from a patient treated with checkpoint blockade. The chain is built from TRBV28 and TRBJ1-2; D not certain. This clonotype was obtained from a human donor with melanoma. The CDR3, as DNA: TGTGCCAGCAGCATTAACTATGGCTACACCTTC. Translation gives CASSINYGYTF.